This T cell receptor (beta chain) was retrieved from a study of T cell clonality in common variable immunodeficiency. Findings of the study overall: CVID subjects had higher TCRbeta clonality than healthy controls, most marked in about a third. T cell subpopulation sequencing would be needed to explain CVID clonality.

This clone was picked up many times. Its antigen is still unknown. Assay: immunoSEQ multiplex PCR; the TCRdb copy retains only in-frame clones and omits some. In total the sample includes approximately 40,000 clones, none of them seen once. Sequencing input: peripheral blood mononuclear cells. The sequence derives from a person between 18 and 75 years old in good health.

The CDR3 bases that were read are TGTGCCAGCAGCGTAGAAAGGGAAGAGACC. Protein: CASSVEREET. The full CDR3 sequence reads CASSVEREETQYF. The rearrangement links TRBV9 to TRBJ2-5; the D is unclear. The sequence runs out 3 residues before the end of the CDR3; the remainder is reconstructed from the germline J gene. Per germline, CDR1 SGDLS and CDR2 YYNGEE. V was trimmed by 0 bases and J by 3 bases, leaving 6 bases between them. CDR3 length equals 13 residues.